Listed below are T cell receptor beta chains from one sample, sequenced in a study of Ad26.COV2.S vaccination and SARS-CoV-2 variants. Using immunoSEQ multiplex PCR, the repertoire was profiled, and TCRdb retains in-frame clones only, with some absent. The table records 350,000 to 500,000 clones, roughly 88% of them present only once. Sequencing was performed on peripheral blood, taken in a trial of Ad26.COV2.S vaccine versus placebo. These receptors were obtained from a person between 18 and 65 years old who received the Ad26.COV2.S COVID-19 vaccine or a placebo. The CDR3 runs from the conserved cysteine through the conserved F or W. D genes are given only for firm matches. Clone size, where shown, is once, few, many, or a class for clones that have expanded.

v_gene,j_gene,abundance,d_gene,CDR3nt,CDR3aa
TRBV29-1,TRBJ2-5,.,.,TGCAGCGTTGAAGATGCATCGGTGCAGGAGGAGACCCAGTACTTC,CSVEDASVQEETQYF
TRBV19,TRBJ2-2,.,.,TGTGCCAGTGGCTCTGCTGGGGAGCTGTTTTTT,CASGSAGELFF
TRBV28,TRBJ1-5,.,.,TGTGCCATCAACAGACCCAATCAGCCCCAGCATTTT,CAINRPNQPQHF
TRBV3-1/TRBV3-2,TRBJ1-2,.,.,TGTGCCAGCAGCCCTCGGAGGGCAAGCTATGGCTACACCTTC,CASSPRRASYGYTF
TRBV6-5,TRBJ2-7,.,.,TGTGCCAGCCCGAAGGATAAAGGATTTTACGAGCAGTACTTC,CASPKDKGFYEQYF
TRBV9,TRBJ2-7,.,.,TGTGCCAGCAGCGTAGGGAAAACTGTCCGGGAATCATACTACGAGCAGTACTTC,CASSVGKTVRESYYEQYF
TRBV7-7,TRBJ2-5,few,.,TGTGCCAGCAGCTTAGCGACCTCCCCCGGAGGGACCCAGTACTTC,CASSLATSPGGTQYF
TRBV6-6,TRBJ2-5,.,TRBD1,TGTGCCAGCAATTCCCGGACAGGGTCAGAGACCCAGTACTTC,CASNSRTGSETQYF
TRBV4-1,TRBJ1-3,.,.,TGCGCCAGCAGCCAAGCCCCAGCGAGCTCTGGAAACACCATATATTTT,CASSQAPASSGNTIYF
TRBV7-2,TRBJ1-4,.,.,TGTGCCAGCAGCCTATACGGACAGACTAATGAAAAACTGTTTTTT,CASSLYGQTNEKLFF
TRBV13,TRBJ2-1,.,TRBD1,TGTGCCAGCAGCCCGCTGGGACAGGCGTACAATGAGCAGTTCTTC,CASSPLGQAYNEQFF
TRBV27,TRBJ2-2,.,TRBD1,TGTGCCAGCAGCCGGACAGGGTTTCACGGGGAGCTGTTTTTT,CASSRTGFHGELFF
TRBV7-9,TRBJ2-1,.,.,TGTGCCAGCAGCTTAGCGGGGGGGCGGCATGAGCAGTTCTTC,CASSLAGGRHEQFF
TRBV5-4,TRBJ1-4,.,.,TGTGCCAGCAGCCCCCCGGGGGCATCTTTGGAAAAACTGTTTTTT,CASSPPGASLEKLFF
TRBV5-1,TRBJ1-2,.,TRBD1,TGCGCCAGCCTGGGCGGACAGGATGGCTACACCTTC,CASLGGQDGYTF
TRBV4-3,TRBJ2-5,.,TRBD2,TGCGCCAGCAGCCAAGATTGGGGGGGGAGCGGCGGAGAGACCCAGTACTTC,CASSQDWGGSGGETQYF